Each of the 6 T cell receptor beta chains below was sequenced from the same sample in a study of blood T cell repertoires in COVID-19. Libraries were prepared by immunoSEQ multiplex PCR; TCRdb keeps only in-frame clonotypes and omits some of them. The sample holds around 330,000 clones; over 85% are singletons and the top ten take about 2.4%. Sequencing input: PBMCs or T cells enriched from blood (not recorded which). The receptors derive from a man in his 60s who had recovered from COVID-19.

The rearrangement uses TRBV2 and TRBJ1-1, with 10 nucleotides matching TRBD1. Germline V lookup: CDR1 SNHLY, CDR2 FYNNEI. With 6 bases clipped from V and 7 bases from J, the junction kept 8 bases outside the gene matches. CDR3 size: 14 residues. The CDR3 loop is CASRGDRGVDEAFF. Written as DNA, the CDR3 is TGTGCCAGCAGGGGGGACAGGGGTGTTGATGAAGCTTTCTTT. Combining the CDR3 with reference TRBV2 and TRBJ1-1 gives the whole variable domain EPEVTQTPSHQVTQMGQEVILRCVPISNHLYFYWYRQILGQKVEFLVSFYNNEISEKSEIFDDQFSVERPDGSNFTLKIRSTKLEDSAMYFCASRGDRGVDEAFFGQGTRLTVV.

The V and J genes are TRBV24-1 and TRBJ1-1; maybe TRBD1 (6 bases). The V and J ends lost 3 bases and 10 bases respectively, with 17 bases between them. The length of the CDR3 is 14 residues. Germline V gives CDR1 KGHDR, CDR2 SFDVKD. CDR3 coding DNA: TGTGCCACCAGTGATGGTAAAAACAGGGAGGGAGCTTTCTTT. It codes for CATSDGKNREGAFF.

The CDR3 bases are TGTGCCAGCTCACCTGGGACTAGCGGGGGGAGCTCCTACAATGAGCAGTTCTTC. Protein product: CASSPGTSGGSSYNEQFF. The chain is built from TRBV18 and TRBJ2-1, with TRBD2 matching over 15 bases. This CDR3 spans 18 amino acids. Unmatched junction bases numbered 3, after V lost 3 bases and J lost 0 bases. Per germline, CDR1 KGHSH and CDR2 LQKENI.

The gene calls are TRBV27 and TRBJ2-7, with 12 bases aligning to TRBD2. The CDR3 is 15 residues long. Germline V gene sequence: CDR1 MNHEY, CDR2 SMNVEV (reference sequence). Trimming cost V 2 bases and J 4 bases; bases outside gene matches: 3. CDR3 region: CASSLVTSGSYEQYF. The CDR3 nucleotides read TGTGCCAGCAGTTTAGTGACTAGCGGGAGTTACGAGCAGTACTTC.

The chain joins TRBV4-3 to TRBJ1-3; D possibly corresponds to TRBD1 (5 bases). The V and J ends lost 2 bases and 3 bases respectively, with 20 bases between them. Germline CDR1 and CDR2: LGHNA and YSLEER. This CDR3 contains 18 residues. CDR3 sequence (DNA): TGCGCCAGCAGCCAAACAGCGGGGCCTCAAGGATATGGAAACACCATATATTTT. Amino acids: CASSQTAGPQGYGNTIYF.

This rearrangement joins TRBV18 to TRBJ1-1, with TRBD1 matching 7 bases. This CDR3 comprises 10 residues. Trimming removed 3 bases from V and 14 bases from J; junction bases left unmatched: 3. Germline V lookup: CDR1 KGHSH, CDR2 LQKENI. CDR3 in amino acids: CASSPGTAFF. The CDR3 DNA reads TGTGCCAGCTCACCGGGGACAGCCTTCTTT.